This T cell receptor (beta chain) was sequenced for a study of prognosis after radiotherapy for stage I lung cancer. Across the whole study: Enrolled patients (approximately 14 men, more than 5 women) had a median age of about 72 years and an age range of about 53 to 95 years.

Template was genomic DNA; TCR beta CDR3 amplified in two multiplex PCR rounds. Amplification in first-round PCR relied on primers specific to each TRBV and TRBJ gene. One entry per CDR3 protein, called by TCRdb with MiXCR from the multiplex PCR reads. The sample has 11,000 to 15,000 distinct CDR3 sequences; 55% to 60% are singletons. Concerning this clonotype itself: A read error may be the cause here, since a much bigger clone is one base away.

The sequencing here drew on PBMCs, taken before or after stereotactic body radiation therapy (not recorded which). The clonotype was recovered from a donor of 50 years or more with non-small cell lung cancer.

DNA for the CDR3: TGTGCCAGCAGTTTAGAAATGGGAGAGACCCAGTACTTC. Its translation: CASSLEMGETQYF. The chain couples TRBV28 to TRBJ2-5; D gene uncertain. The V end was cut by 2 bases, the J end by 4 bases, with 8 bases between. The CDR3 runs 13 residues. Germline lookup yields CDR1 MDHEN and CDR2 SYDVKM.